The T cell receptor (beta chain) under discussion was sequenced for a study of T cells after yellow fever vaccination (dated by TCRdb to the late 2010s). In terms of the full investigation: Libraries from fractions with low cell numbers were prepared with the SMART-Seq v4 Ultra Low Input RNA kit. Bulk TCR alpha and beta repertoires were sequenced longitudinally to track T-cell clones before and after primary and booster YFV17D yellow fever vaccination. Blood was collected at multiple timepoints before and after primary and secondary immunization, and bulk PBMC replicates and cell subsets were isolated. The cohort comprised two healthy male donors, one aged 18 to 30 and one aged 30 to 40 years. Overall study outcomes, separate from this receptor: After the booster, most of the clones that had expanded following primary vaccination were detected again (around 95% of CD4 and 85% to 90% of CD8), which suggests that memory was broadly maintained. Computational filtering was required because FACS-sorted repertoires could contain abundant contaminating clonotypes from the bulk population. Compared with the primary T-cell response, the secondary T-cell response was faster but weaker, reaching its peak on day 5 rather than on day 15. Because only a couple of donors were included in the study, the extent to which the findings can be generalized is limited. A small fraction of clonotypes appeared in both the CD4 and CD8 compartments, likely as a result of convergent recombination.

This clonotype was counted between two and nine times. Its antigen target is currently unknown. Base qualities are not recorded, but no much larger clone differs from it by a single base. Synthesis of TCR cDNA relied on 5'RACE template switching, a step that introduced a universal primer site along with unique molecular identifiers. Priming of cDNA synthesis was performed from both the TCR alpha and TCR beta constant segments. Library amplification involved two PCR steps, and the second step added sample barcodes and sequencing adapters. Libraries were sequenced on Illumina HiSeq 2500 (2x100 bp) or NovaSeq (2x150 bp). Processing in the source paper ran as follows. Demultiplexing of reads and collapsing into UMI consensus sequences were performed with MIGEC, and V(D)J alignment was carried out with MiXCR. Vaccine-responding clonotypes were defined with edgeR using replicate PBMC samples, requiring FDR below 0.01 and a log2 fold change above 5 up to day 15. Bulk clonotypes were assigned CD4 or CD8 identity according to which sequenced CD4 or CD8 repertoire held them at higher abundance. TCRdb passed the public sequencing reads through fastp at Q25 and MiXCR, retaining productive beta sequences. A single entry per CDR3 protein holds the most common genes and DNA from its merged rows. The V and J calls come from TCRdb's annotation, not from the publication. The sample includes about 300,000 distinct CDR3 sequences, with around 6.8% observed a single time. Clones ranked in the top ten supply over 15% of the sample.

The treatment or condition label here, explained by the study, means: live attenuated yellow fever vaccine strain. Two biological replicates of bulk PBMCs were collected at each blood-draw timepoint. PBMCs were isolated from peripheral blood using a standard Ficoll-Paque protocol. TriZol was used to extract RNA from bulk PBMCs, CD4 and CD8 fractions, and dextramer-positive and dextramer-negative fractions. V was cut back by 4 bases and J by 6 bases, leaving a gap of 15 bases between them. Based on the germline V gene, the CDR1 and CDR2 sequences are SGHAT and FQNNGV. The CDR3 starts with the cysteine, ends with the phenylalanine, and has 14 residues. Only the CDR3 region is kept as DNA, spanning 42 bases read in frame from base 1.

The sequence links TRBV11-2 to TRBJ2-5; the D gene is perhaps TRBD1, from 6 matching bases. Specimen: PBMCs, collected roughly 45 days after the first yellow fever vaccination. The receptor was isolated from a man between 18 and 35 years old who received the YFV17D yellow fever vaccine. Here the CDR3 is given as CASSSLQGLQTQYF. The DNA sequence follows: TGTGCCAGCAGCTCGTTACAGGGTTTGCAGACCCAGTACTTC.